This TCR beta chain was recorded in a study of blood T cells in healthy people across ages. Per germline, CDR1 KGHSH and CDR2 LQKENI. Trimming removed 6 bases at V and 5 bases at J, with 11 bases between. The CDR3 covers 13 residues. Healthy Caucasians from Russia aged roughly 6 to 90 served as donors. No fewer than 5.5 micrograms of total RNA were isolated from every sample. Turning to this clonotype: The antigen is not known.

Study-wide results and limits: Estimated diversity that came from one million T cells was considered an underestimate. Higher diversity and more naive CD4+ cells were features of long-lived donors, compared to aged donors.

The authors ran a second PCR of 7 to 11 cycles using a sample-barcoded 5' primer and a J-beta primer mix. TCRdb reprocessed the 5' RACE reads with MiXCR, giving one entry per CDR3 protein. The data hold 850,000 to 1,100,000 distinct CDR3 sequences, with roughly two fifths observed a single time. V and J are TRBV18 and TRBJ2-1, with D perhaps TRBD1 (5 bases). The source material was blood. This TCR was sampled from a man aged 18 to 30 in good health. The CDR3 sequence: CASSTDINNEQFF. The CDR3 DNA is TGTGCCAGCTCCACGGACATAAACAATGAGCAGTTCTTC.